The rows below give T cell receptor beta chains drawn from one sample of a study of T-cell reconstitution after alpha-beta-depleted transplantation in children. Each CDR3 protein gets one entry after TCRdb re-called the PCR reads with MiXCR. The sample has 600,000 to 700,000 distinct CDR3 sequences; over 15% are singletons. Sequencing used PBMCs from the stem cell graft donor, obtained from the stem cell graft. These receptors all come from a human donor who donated a stem cell graft to a child with acute myeloid leukemia. CDR3s include the opening cysteine and the closing phenylalanine or tryptophan. The D gene is left open where the match is weak. Where a row states a size, it is once, few, many or the class of an expanded clone; other rows omit it.

d_call	v_call	j_call	clone_size	cdr3_aa	cdr3_nt
NA	TRBV4-3	TRBJ2-2	NA	CASSQDWGRDGDTGELFF	TGCGCCAGCAGCCAAGATTGGGGCAGGGATGGGGACACCGGGGAGCTGTTTTTT
NA	TRBV4-1	TRBJ1-5	NA	CASSQVTSNQPQHF	TGCGCCAGCAGCCAAGTTACTAGCAATCAGCCCCAGCATTTT
TRBD2	TRBV5-1	TRBJ2-3	many	CASSLGLAGTDTQYF	TGCGCCAGCAGCTTGGGCCTAGCGGGCACAGATACGCAGTATTTT
TRBD1	TRBV4-1	TRBJ1-1	few	CASSQLDRTEAFF	TGCGCCAGCAGCCAACTGGACAGGACGGAAGCTTTCTTT
NA	TRBV4-3	TRBJ1-4	NA	CASSQDHQREKLFF	TGCGCCAGCAGCCAAGATCACCAGAGGGAAAAACTGTTTTTT
NA	TRBV4-3	TRBJ1-5	NA	CASSQSKWDSNQPQHF	TGCGCCAGCAGCCAATCCAAGTGGGATAGCAATCAGCCCCAGCATTTT
NA	TRBV5-5	TRBJ1-2	many	CASSGASYGYTF	TGTGCCAGCAGCGGGGCTAGCTATGGCTACACCTTC
TRBD1	TRBV7-8	TRBJ1-5	few	CASIAGTGGNQPQHF	TGTGCCAGCATAGCCGGGACAGGGGGTAATCAGCCCCAGCATTTT
NA	TRBV6-5	TRBJ2-7	NA	CASSYLEGSSYEQYF	TGTGCCAGCAGTTACTTGGAGGGGAGCTCCTACGAGCAGTACTTC
NA	TRBV7-9	TRBJ2-1	NA	CASSLVTGSEQFF	TGTGCCAGCAGCTTAGTTACAGGGAGTGAGCAGTTCTTC
TRBD1	TRBV20-1	TRBJ2-1	many	CSAAGTGDYNEQFF	TGCAGTGCGGCCGGGACAGGGGACTACAATGAGCAGTTCTTC
NA	TRBV20-1	TRBJ1-5	many	CSARRPGTSQPQHF	TGCAGTGCTAGAAGGCCAGGGACGAGCCAGCCCCAGCATTTT
NA	TRBV12-3/TRBV12-4	TRBJ2-5	NA	CASSPAAYQETQYF	TGTGCCAGCAGCCCCGCGGCCTACCAAGAGACCCAGTACTTC
NA	TRBV12-3/TRBV12-4	TRBJ2-1	many	CASSSRGGNEQFF	TGTGCCAGCAGTAGCCGAGGGGGCAATGAGCAGTTCTTC
TRBD1	TRBV2	TRBJ2-1	NA	CASSEASGTGYNEQFF	TGTGCCAGCAGTGAAGCCTCCGGGACAGGGTACAATGAGCAGTTCTTC
NA	TRBV20-1	TRBJ1-1	many	CSRDSVDTEAFF	TGCAGTCGAGACAGTGTGGACACTGAAGCTTTCTTT
NA	TRBV9	TRBJ1-6	NA	CASSVAGHNSPLHF	TGTGCCAGCAGCGTAGCAGGGCATAATTCACCCCTCCACTTT
NA	TRBV20-1	TRBJ2-3	many	CSARDPRGGGADTQYF	TGCAGTGCTAGAGATCCTAGGGGCGGAGGTGCAGATACGCAGTATTTT
NA	TRBV5-1	TRBJ1-2	few	CASSHKQGNYGYTF	TGCGCCAGCAGCCATAAACAGGGTAACTATGGCTACACCTTC
NA	TRBV20-1	TRBJ1-2	many	CSARDEERWNGYGYTF	TGCAGTGCTAGAGATGAGGAACGGTGGAACGGCTATGGCTACACCTTC
TRBD1	TRBV5-1	TRBJ1-4	many	CASSVTGSFNEKLFF	TGCGCCAGCAGCGTGACAGGGAGTTTTAATGAAAAACTGTTTTTT
NA	TRBV10-3	TRBJ2-3	NA	CAIRADGANTDTQYF	TGTGCCATCAGAGCCGACGGGGCCAACACAGATACGCAGTATTTT
NA	TRBV20-1	TRBJ1-1	NA	CSARGRGVTEAFF	TGCAGTGCTCGCGGCCGTGGGGTCACTGAAGCTTTCTTT
NA	TRBV10-2	TRBJ2-3	NA	CASRHRVMRTDTQYF	TGCGCCAGCAGGCACAGGGTAATGAGGACAGATACGCAGTATTTT
NA	TRBV7-2	TRBJ2-5	NA	CASSRLKTQYF	TGTGCCAGCAGTCGTTTAAAGACCCAGTACTTC
TRBD1	TRBV7-9	TRBJ2-7	NA	CASSLGPTGGTYEQYF	TGTGCCAGCAGCTTAGGACCGACAGGGGGTACCTACGAGCAGTACTTC
TRBD1	TRBV24-1	TRBJ2-1	few	CATSDWDSRDREQFF	TGTGCCACCAGTGATTGGGACAGTCGCGACCGTGAGCAGTTCTTC
NA	TRBV20-1	TRBJ1-5	many	CSARDTRFNQPQHF	TGCAGTGCTAGAGATACACGGTTTAATCAGCCCCAGCATTTT
TRBD2	TRBV7-2	TRBJ2-3	NA	CASSLSSGGAGDTQYF	TGTGCCAGCAGCTTATCCAGCGGGGGGGCCGGAGATACGCAGTATTTT
NA	TRBV5-1	TRBJ2-2	few	CASSFLTAGELFF	TGCGCCAGCAGCTTCTTGACAGCCGGGGAGCTGTTTTTT